A selection of T cell receptor beta chains follows, all from one sample in a study of cytomegalovirus exposure and HLA in healthy donors. The protocol was immunoSEQ multiplex PCR, while the TCRdb copy is restricted to in-frame clones and leaves out a portion. There are some 100,000 clones in the sample; approximately 77% occur only once, and less than 5.5% lies in the top ten. Sequences were obtained from PBMCs. These receptors were taken from a middle-aged man in good health and CMV-seropositive. Each CDR3 is given with its conserved first and last residue. D genes are given only for firm matches. The size of a clone is reported for some rows only, either as once, few or many, or as a class for expanded clones.

cdr3_aa cdr3_nt j_call v_call d_call clone_size
CASSSGLSGNTIYF TGTGCCAGCAGCTCGGGATTATCTGGAAACACCATATATTTT TRBJ1-3 TRBV11-2 . .
CAWSVGSGGNQPQHF TGTGCCTGGAGTGTCGGATCGGGTGGCAATCAGCCCCAGCATTTT TRBJ1-5 TRBV30 . .
CASSRNLEETQYF TGCGCCAGCAGCCGAAATTTAGAAGAGACCCAGTACTTC TRBJ2-5 TRBV5-1 . few
CSVDGTSGQETQYF TGCAGCGTTGACGGGACTAGCGGCCAAGAGACCCAGTACTTC TRBJ2-5 TRBV29-1 TRBD2 .
CASSTTVSYEQYF TGTGCCAGCAGCACCACAGTCTCCTACGAGCAGTACTTC TRBJ2-7 TRBV5-6 . .
CASSGLTGGTGELFF TGCGCCAGCAGCGGACTGACAGGGGGCACCGGGGAGCTGTTTTTT TRBJ2-2 TRBV5-1 TRBD1 .
CASSSGGGRVEYEQYF TGCGCCAGCAGCTCGGGGGGGGGCAGGGTAGAGTACGAGCAGTACTTC TRBJ2-7 TRBV5-1 TRBD2 .
CAWMLQGSRNTEAFF TGTGCCTGGATGTTACAGGGGTCTAGGAACACTGAAGCTTTCTTT TRBJ1-1 TRBV30 TRBD1 .
CASSFLGGNEQYF TGTGCCAGCAGTTTCCTAGGTGGAAACGAGCAGTACTTC TRBJ2-7 TRBV27 . once
CASSFIGGGNTEAFF TGTGCCAGCAGCTTTATAGGGGGGGGGAACACTGAAGCTTTCTTT TRBJ1-1 TRBV7-2 . .
CASSTSSGRGRGEQFF TGTGCCAGTAGTACCTCGTCGGGCAGGGGGCGAGGTGAGCAGTTCTTC TRBJ2-1 TRBV19 TRBD1 .
CASSQGPTSENYGYTF TGTGCCAGCAGCCAAGGCCCAACGAGTGAAAACTATGGCTACACCTTC TRBJ1-2 TRBV4-2 . few
CASQINTDTQYF TGCGCCAGTCAGATCAACACAGATACGCAGTATTTT TRBJ2-3 TRBV5-1 . once
CASRGYPNQPQHF TGTGCCAGCAGGGGCTATCCCAATCAGCCCCAGCATTTT TRBJ1-5 TRBV2 . .
CASSYAGGNNEKLFF TGTGCCAGCAGTTACGCAGGGGGAAATAATGAAAAACTGTTTTTT TRBJ1-4 TRBV6-6 TRBD1 few
CAWSGYKGGSSYEQYF TGTGCCTGGAGCGGATACAAGGGAGGGTCCTCCTACGAGCAGTACTTC TRBJ2-7 TRBV30 TRBD2 .
CASKQGLDYGYTF TGTGCCAGCAAACAGGGTCTGGACTATGGCTACACCTTC TRBJ1-2 TRBV2 . .
CAWSVRPGDNSPLHF TGTGCCTGGAGTGTCCGCCCAGGGGACAATTCACCCCTCCACTTT TRBJ1-6 TRBV30 . .
CASSAGTAFGNTIYF TGTGCCAGCAGCGCCGGGACAGCCTTTGGAAACACCATATATTTT TRBJ1-3 TRBV9 TRBD1 .
CASSFAEQSYEQYF TGCGCCAGCAGCTTTGCGGAGCAATCTTACGAGCAGTACTTC TRBJ2-7 TRBV5-1 . .
CASSEQNTEAFF TGCGCCAGCAGTGAGCAGAACACTGAAGCTTTCTTT TRBJ1-1 TRBV10-1 . .
CASSYSDRRYNSPLHF TGTGCCAGCAGTTACTCGGACAGGAGGTATAATTCACCCCTCCACTTT TRBJ1-6 TRBV6-5 TRBD1 .
CSVLSGGAEEYF TGCAGCGTTTTATCGGGAGGAGCCGAGGAGTATTTT TRBJ2-3 TRBV29-1 TRBD2 .
CASRETDRNTEAFF TGTGCCAGCAGGGAGACGGATAGGAACACTGAAGCTTTCTTT TRBJ1-1 TRBV6-1 . .
CASSEGSGVGTIYF TGTGCCAGCAGTGAAGGGTCCGGGGTGGGCACCATATATTTT TRBJ1-3 TRBV6-1 . .
CASSSGQEQFF TGTGCCAGCAGCTCCGGACAGGAGCAGTTCTTC TRBJ2-1 TRBV7-2 . .
CASSDSDREREQYF TGCGCCAGCAGTGATTCGGACAGGGAGCGCGAGCAGTACTTC TRBJ2-7 TRBV10-1 TRBD1 few
CASSLGDTTYGYTF TGCGCCAGCAGCTTGGGCGACACCACTTATGGCTACACCTTC TRBJ1-2 TRBV5-1 . .
CASSSHRGDTIYF TGCGCCAGCAGCTCCCACAGGGGTGACACCATATATTTT TRBJ1-3 TRBV5-1 TRBD1 once